Described below is a single T cell receptor beta chain sequence and its context. What it binds is not known. The CDR3 runs 13 residues. CDR1 and CDR2 (germline): SQVTM, ANQGSEA. This specimen belongs to a study of OX40 agonist ivuxolimab in advanced cancers. Here immunoSEQ multiplex PCR was the method, and the copy in TCRdb shows in-frame clones only, minus some. This sample has roughly 80,000 clones, with over 80% found just once. Study-wide results and limits: Averaged across samples, CD8+ T cells carried more expanded clones than CD4+ did.

The TCR sequence derives from an adult with an advanced solid tumor such as melanoma, head and neck, liver or kidney cancer. This specimen was CD4+ or CD8+ T cells sorted from blood, taken in a trial of the OX40 agonist ivuxolimab. V and J are TRBV29-1 and TRBJ2-2, with 7 bases that match TRBD1. CDR3 in DNA: TGCAGTATTAACAGGGGCGCCACCGGGGAGCTGTTTTTT. It is translated as CSINRGATGELFF.